These 9 T cell receptor beta chains were sequenced from one sample in a study of blood T cell repertoires in COVID-19. Generated by immunoSEQ multiplex PCR, the TCRdb table keeps only in-frame clones and is missing some. This table has about 190,000 clones, about four fifths appearing once. Material for sequencing was PBMCs or T cells enriched from blood (not recorded which). All receptors derive from a woman aged 25 to 39 who had recovered from COVID-19.

The genes are TRBV28 and TRBJ2-7; D is perhaps TRBD2 (6 bases). The CDR3 runs to 14 residues. V lost 2 bases and J lost 5, with 13 bases in between. CDR1 MDHEN and CDR2 SYDVKM come from the germline V gene. CDR3 nucleotides: TGTGCCAGCAGTTTAAGGGCGGGATTCAACGAGCAGTACGTC. The encoded protein is CASSLRAGFNEQYV.

CDR3 protein: CASSLDPGQGVRVGYTF. The DNA of the CDR3 is TGCGCCAGCAGCTTGGACCCGGGACAGGGGGTTCGCGTTGGCTACACCTTC. The chain is built from TRBV5-1 and TRBJ1-2; 11 bases align to TRBD1. The CDR3 is 17 residues long. With V trimmed by 0 bases and J by 7 bases, 11 bases remained unmatched. In germline, CDR1 is SGHRS, CDR2 YFSETQ.

The rearrangement links TRBV19 to TRBJ1-1, with D possibly TRBD1 on 5 matching bases. This CDR3 region has 13 residues. V was trimmed by 5 bases and J by 3 bases, leaving 10 bases between them. Per the germline V gene, CDR1 is LNHDA and CDR2 is SQIVND (reference sequence). The DNA of the CDR3 is TGTGCCAGTAGTCCCGGGGGGGACACTGAAGCTTTCTTT. The encoded protein is CASSPGGDTEAFF.

This clone is a singleton in its sample. The genes are TRBV28 and TRBJ2-3, with TRBD2 identical over 10 bases. CDR1 and CDR2 from the germline V gene are MDHEN and SYDVKM. V dropped 7 bases and J dropped 5; count of bases not matched to a gene: 9. The CDR3 has 15 residues. The CDR3 nucleotides read TGTGCCAGCATCCACAGCGGGAGGGGGAAAGATACGCAGTATTTT. Residues: CASIHSGRGKDTQYF.

This rearrangement joins TRBV24-1 to TRBJ1-1, with no clear D. The CDR3 consists of 14 residues. Germline loops: CDR1 KGHDR, CDR2 SFDVKD. V was pared by 2 bases and J by 0 bases, with 6 bases between. The CDR3 spells CATSDSGMNTEAFF. The CDR3 DNA reads as TGTGCCACCAGTGATTCGGGGATGAACACTGAAGCTTTCTTT.

The rearrangement joins TRBV18 to TRBJ2-5; possible D gene TRBD1, 5 bases. This CDR3 spans 16 amino acids. V shed 2 bases and J shed 4 bases, with 17 bases lying between them. From germline, CDR1 is KGHSH and CDR2 LQKENI. CDR3 amino acids: CASSPTASPRAETQYF. The DNA for the CDR3 is TGTGCCAGCTCACCAACTGCTTCACCCAGGGCAGAGACCCAGTACTTC.

The chain combines TRBV4-2 with TRBJ2-2, with 15 positions matching TRBD2. The CDR3 sequence is 19 residues long. Trimming at V came to 6 bases and at J to 0 bases, leaving 8 bases not matched to a gene. Germline V gives CDR1 LGHNA, CDR2 YNFKEQ. CDR3 in DNA: TGTGCCAGCAGGTTGTATGGGACTAGCGGGGGGTCGAACACCGGGGAGCTGTTTTTT. Amino acid sequence: CASRLYGTSGGSNTGELFF.

The chain is built from TRBV6-5 and TRBJ1-2; the match to TRBD1 covers 11 bases. V lost 6 bases and J lost 7; bases outside the gene matches: 10. This CDR3 has 15 amino acids. Germline V gene data show CDR1 as MNHEY and CDR2 as SVGAGI. The CDR3 DNA reads TGTGCCAGCAGCTCTCCGGACAGGGGGCAAGTTGGCTACACCTTC. Translation gives CASSSPDRGQVGYTF.

This chain uses TRBV5-5 with TRBJ2-2; D uncertain. Germline V gene data show CDR1 as SGHKS and CDR2 as YYEKEE (reference sequence). The CDR3 sequence is 13 residues long. V lost 0 bases to trimming and J lost 6 bases, with 6 bases between them. The CDR3 region has the DNA TGTGCCAGCAGCTTGGTCGGAGCCGGGGAGCTGTTTTTT. Amino acid sequence: CASSLVGAGELFF.